The TCR beta chain described here comes from a study of CD8+ T cells in alopecia areata. Study-wide findings and caveats: Scalp sequencing also captures normal skin's resident alphabeta T cells.

Sequencing relied on a cDNA template that was reverse transcribed from extracted RNA. The assay was immunoSEQ multiplex PCR, and TCRdb's table has in-frame clones only and misses some. Among roughly 13,000 clones, approximately 50% were seen once, and the ten largest hold about 11%. The CDR3 consists of 15 residues. V shed 1 base and J 5 bases; nucleotides not matched to a gene: 7. Germline loops: CDR1 SGHTA, CDR2 FQGNSA. With respect to this clone: Its specificity is unknown.

Punch biopsies of lesional scalp, plus peripheral blood, were taken from alopecia areata patients. This specimen was skin, taken at week 0. The receptor was isolated from a human donor with alopecia areata. This chain connects TRBV7-2 to TRBJ2-7; 8 bases are shared with TRBD2. CDR3 DNA sequence: TGTGCCAGCAGCTTAGAGGGACTAGGGGCTCACGAGCAGTACTTC. This gives the protein CASSLEGLGAHEQYF.